This TCR beta chain is drawn from a study of spatial heterogeneity in lung cancer (dated 2019 in TCRdb). About the investigation overall: The donors were about 71 patients from the lung TRACERx cohort who had early-stage, untreated non-small cell lung cancer. Follow-up PBMC samples were sequenced whenever the samples were available, and the median time to follow-up was roughly 2 years after resection. Beta-chain transcripts were consistently detected in greater numbers than alpha-chain transcripts, which likely reflected higher beta-chain transcript abundance. In the raw uncorrected reads, each unique combination of TCR and UMI appeared more than ten times on average. The study quantitatively compared TCR alpha and beta repertoires across multiple tumor regions, matched nontumor lung and blood in non-small cell lung cancer. Nonsynonymous mutation counts, determined by whole-exome sequencing of tumor tissue, were related to features of the TCR repertoire. At surgery, both alpha and beta chains were TCR-sequenced in more than 200 tumor regions, fewer than 85 matched nontumor lung samples and some 60 PBMC samples.

This specimen's time point label, per the study, means: blood at routine non-recurrence follow-up after resection. TCR sequencing used whole RNA extracted from tumor and nontumor lung tissue, or from cryopreserved PBMC samples, without cell sorting. A patient was chosen for TCR sequencing only when enough RNA was available from at least two tumor regions. The germline V gene (reference sequence) specifies DFQATT as CDR1 and SNEGSKA as CDR2. Reading from cysteine to phenylalanine, the CDR3 counts 12 amino acids. CDR3 DNA only is kept here, 36 bases in frame from base 1. As regards this clonotype: No antigen is known for it. The junction shows a germline mismatch at one end, possibly a read error.

The paper's findings and limits, for the study overall: Ubiquitous expanded tumor TCRs were found in blood more often at tumor resection than at routine follow-up. Only 14 patients were included in comparisons of baseline and follow-up blood repertoires. Additional single-cell paired TCR alpha and beta sequencing was considered necessary to confirm, at a functional level, the hypothesis that regional TCRs recognize regional mutations.

Library preparation employed 5' RACE. The sequencing machine was a NextSeq 500. The TCR library protocol attached a unique molecular identifier to each TCR cDNA molecule to allow correction of PCR and sequencing errors. The paper's data handling went like this. Decombinator tools were used for TCR identification, UMI-based error correction and CDR3 extraction. Expanded TCRs were defined as those above a frequency of 2 per 1,000, corresponding to the top 1% of the tumor frequency distribution. Renyi diversity was computed with the R vegan package after each repertoire had been subsampled 100 times to 5,000 TCRs. To build CDR3 similarity networks, amino acid triplet string-kernel similarity was used, and CDR3s were connected when their pairwise similarity was above 0.82. TCRdb ran its own pipeline on the public reads, namely fastp trimming at Q25 and MiXCR clone calling, and kept in-frame beta chains. Rows with one shared CDR3 protein collapse into an entry with the most common genes and DNA. The V and J calls shown here were made by TCRdb, not taken from the authors' results. The sample has more than 95,000 distinct CDR3 sequences on record, 10% to 15% of them singletons. The ten top clones hold 16% of the sample.

The source is a male donor with early-stage non-small cell lung cancer. The specimen comprised PBMCs, sampled at follow-up. Recombination linked TRBV20-1 to TRBJ2-7; 6 matching bases give a weak D call of TRBD1. The DNA is TGCAGAGCTAGAATCCAGGGGAACGAGCAGTACTTC. It translates as CRARIQGNEQYF.